This TCR beta chain was captured in a study of blood T cell repertoires in COVID-19. The overall study: Some COVID-19 samples were acute and others convalescent; all came from the United States, Italy and Spain. In each case, the material was cDNA or gDNA derived from T cells, B-cell-depleted T cells, or PBMCs.

Authors' analysis steps: Amplification of reference gene primers provided the estimated nucleated cell counts. The table came from immunoSEQ multiplex PCR; TCRdb's copy has only in-frame clones and leaves some out. V and J calls and clone size are copied from that table; D and trimming were computed from the DNA. The data show around 620,000 clones, 80% to 90% seen once. The germline CDR1 and CDR2 sequences are SGHAT and FQNNGV. The V gene end was trimmed by 6 bases and the J gene end by 4 bases; junction bases not matched to a gene: 7. The CDR3 totals 14 residues. This chain uses TRBV11-2 with TRBJ2-5; 8 bases align to TRBD2. Source material: peripheral blood. The clonotype was recovered from a woman aged 18 to 35 with acute or convalescent COVID-19. As DNA, the CDR3 is TGTGCCAGCAGTTTCCTCGGGGGGGTAGAGACCCAGTACTTC. Protein product: CASSFLGGVETQYF.